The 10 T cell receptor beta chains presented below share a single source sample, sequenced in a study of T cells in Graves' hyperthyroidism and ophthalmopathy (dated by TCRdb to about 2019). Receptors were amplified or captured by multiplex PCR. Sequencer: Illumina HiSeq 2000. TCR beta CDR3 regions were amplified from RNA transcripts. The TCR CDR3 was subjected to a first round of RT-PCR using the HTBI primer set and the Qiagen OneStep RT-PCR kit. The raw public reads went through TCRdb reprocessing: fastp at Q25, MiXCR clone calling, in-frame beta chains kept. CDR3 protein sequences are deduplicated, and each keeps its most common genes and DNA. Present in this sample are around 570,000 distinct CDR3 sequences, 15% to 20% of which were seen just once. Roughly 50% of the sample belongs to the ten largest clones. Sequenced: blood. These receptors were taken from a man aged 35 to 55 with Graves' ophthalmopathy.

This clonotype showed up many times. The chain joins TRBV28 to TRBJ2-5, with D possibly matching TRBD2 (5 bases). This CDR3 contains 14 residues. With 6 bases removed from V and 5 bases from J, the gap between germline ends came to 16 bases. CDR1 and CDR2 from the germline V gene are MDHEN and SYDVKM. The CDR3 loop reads CASSLGGSSETQYF. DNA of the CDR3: TGTGCCAGCAGCTTAGGAGGTTCTTCGGAGACCCAGTACTTC.

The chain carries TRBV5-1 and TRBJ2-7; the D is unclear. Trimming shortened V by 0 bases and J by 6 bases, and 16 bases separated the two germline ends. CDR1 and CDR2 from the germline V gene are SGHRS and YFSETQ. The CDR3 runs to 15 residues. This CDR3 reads CASSLDPVNRGEQYF. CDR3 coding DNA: TGCGCCAGCAGCTTGGACCCAGTGAATCGCGGCGAGCAGTACTTC.

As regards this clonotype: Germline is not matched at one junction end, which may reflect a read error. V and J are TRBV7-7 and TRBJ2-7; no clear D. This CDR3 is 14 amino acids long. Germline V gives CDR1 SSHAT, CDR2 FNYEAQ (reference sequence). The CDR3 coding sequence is TGTGCTAGCAGCCCCATCACGGACCCCTACGAGCAGTACTTC. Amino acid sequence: CASSPITDPYEQYF.

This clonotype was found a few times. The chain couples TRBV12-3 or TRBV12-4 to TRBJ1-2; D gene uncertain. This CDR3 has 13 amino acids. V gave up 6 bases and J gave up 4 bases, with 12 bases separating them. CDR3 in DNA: TGTGCCAGCAGGGCGGCAGCCTTCTATGGCTACACCTTC. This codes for CASRAAAFYGYTF.

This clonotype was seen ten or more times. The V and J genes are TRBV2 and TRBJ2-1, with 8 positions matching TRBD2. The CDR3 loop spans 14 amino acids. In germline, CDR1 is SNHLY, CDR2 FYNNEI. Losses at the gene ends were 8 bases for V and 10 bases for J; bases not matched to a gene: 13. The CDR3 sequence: CASLFSGGAQEQFF. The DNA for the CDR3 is TGTGCCAGCCTCTTCTCCGGGGGGGCCCAAGAGCAGTTCTTC.

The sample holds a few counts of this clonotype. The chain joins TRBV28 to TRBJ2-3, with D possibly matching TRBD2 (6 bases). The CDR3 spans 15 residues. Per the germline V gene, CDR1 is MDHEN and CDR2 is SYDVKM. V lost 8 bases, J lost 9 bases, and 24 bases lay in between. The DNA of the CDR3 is TGTGCCAGCTGCCCCGGGCGCGGGACGGGGGAAACGCAGTATTTT. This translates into CASCPGRGTGETQYF. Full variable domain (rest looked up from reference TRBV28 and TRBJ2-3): DVKVTQSSRYLVKRTGEKVFLECVQDMDHENMFWYRQDPGLGLRLIYFSYDVKMKEKGDIPEGYSVSREKKERFSLILESASTNQTSMYLCASCPGRGTGETQYFGPGTRLTVL.

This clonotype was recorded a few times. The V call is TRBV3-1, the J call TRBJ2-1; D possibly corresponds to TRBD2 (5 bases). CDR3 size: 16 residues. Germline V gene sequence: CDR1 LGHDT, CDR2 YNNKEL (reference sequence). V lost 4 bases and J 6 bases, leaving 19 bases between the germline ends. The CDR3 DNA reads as TGTGCCAGCAGCCTTGAGGGTCAAAGGGTAGGCAATGAGCAGTTCTTC. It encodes CASSLEGQRVGNEQFF.

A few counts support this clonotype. In nucleotides, the CDR3 is TGTGCCTGGAGTGTAAACGGTGGCACAGATACGCAGTATTTT. Translation: CAWSVNGGTDTQYF. The chain couples TRBV30 to TRBJ2-3, with unresolved D. Trimming cost V 0 bases and J 1 base, with 8 bases left between them. Germline V lookup: CDR1 GTSNPN, CDR2 SVGIG (reference sequence). This CDR3 comprises 14 residues.

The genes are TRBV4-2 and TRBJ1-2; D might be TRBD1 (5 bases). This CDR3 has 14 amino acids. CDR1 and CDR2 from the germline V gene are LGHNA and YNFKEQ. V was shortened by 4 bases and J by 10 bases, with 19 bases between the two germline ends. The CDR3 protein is CASSPREGDADYTF. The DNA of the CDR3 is TGTGCCAGCAGCCCCAGGGAAGGGGACGCTGACTACACCTTC.

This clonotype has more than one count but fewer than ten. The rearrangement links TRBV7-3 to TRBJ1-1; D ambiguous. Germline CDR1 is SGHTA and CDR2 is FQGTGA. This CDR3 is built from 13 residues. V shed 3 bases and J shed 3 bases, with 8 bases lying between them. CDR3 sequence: CASSFTRDTEAFF. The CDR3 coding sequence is TGTGCCAGCAGCTTTACAAGGGACACTGAAGCTTTCTTT. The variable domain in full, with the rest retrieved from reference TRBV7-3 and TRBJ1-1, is GAGVSQTPSNKVTEKGKYVELRCDPISGHTALYWYRQSLGQGPEFLIYFQGTGAADDSGLPNDRFFAVRPEGSVSTLKIQRTERGDSAVYLCASSFTRDTEAFFGQGTRLTVV.